This section outlines one TCR beta chain sequence together with its context. Genomic DNA of every subset was divided equally among multiple immunoSEQ plates. Profiled with immunoSEQ multiplex PCR; TCRdb holds only in-frame clones, not every one. The table has about 480,000 clones, 79% seen once. Trimming removed 4 bases from V and 7 bases from J, with 20 bases in between. The CDR3 is 16 residues long. CDR1 LGHNA and CDR2 YNFKEQ come from the germline V gene. The record originates from a study of shared clonotypes between healthy human individuals. This chain uses TRBV4-2 with TRBJ2-1; a possible D gene is TRBD2 (5 bases). The TCR was taken from a woman aged 40 to 50 in good health. Some clones in this sample may be carry-over from other donors' samples. The sequencing sample was made of PBMCs. CDR3: CASSPQRTSTINEQFF. In DNA form, the CDR3 reads TGTGCCAGCAGCCCTCAGAGGACTTCCACAATTAATGAGCAGTTCTTC.